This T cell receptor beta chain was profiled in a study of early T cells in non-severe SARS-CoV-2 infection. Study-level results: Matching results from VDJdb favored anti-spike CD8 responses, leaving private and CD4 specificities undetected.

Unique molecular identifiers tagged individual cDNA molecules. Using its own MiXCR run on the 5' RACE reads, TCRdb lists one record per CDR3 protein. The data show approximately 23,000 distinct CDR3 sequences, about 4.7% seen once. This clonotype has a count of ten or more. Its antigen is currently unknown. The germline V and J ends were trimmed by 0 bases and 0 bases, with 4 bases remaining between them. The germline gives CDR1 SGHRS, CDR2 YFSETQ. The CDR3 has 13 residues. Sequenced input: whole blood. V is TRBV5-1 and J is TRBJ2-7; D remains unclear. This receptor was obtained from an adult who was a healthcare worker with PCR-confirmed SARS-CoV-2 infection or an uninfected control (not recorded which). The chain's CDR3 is CASSLARSYEQYF. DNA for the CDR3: TGCGCCAGCAGCTTGGCCCGCTCCTACGAGCAGTACTTC.